A single sample gave rise to the 9 T cell receptor beta chains below, sequenced in a study of cytomegalovirus exposure and HLA in healthy donors. This PCR relied on a set of 60 Vbeta primers and 13 Jbeta primers. Clones were sequenced by immunoSEQ multiplex PCR, and TCRdb holds only the in-frame ones, with some missing. The table shows around 120,000 clones, with about three quarters occurring only once. Sample: PBMCs. The receptors derive from a man between 60 and 70 years old in good health and CMV-seropositive.

Turning to this clone: The germline gene is not matched at one end of the junction; a read error may be the cause. CDR3 loop: CASSPARWEGLSSYEQCF. CDR3 in DNA: TGTGCCAGCTCACCAGCCAGGTGGGAGGGACTATCCTCCTACGAGCAGTGCTTC. This chain connects TRBV18 to TRBJ2-7, with 7 bases matching TRBD2. The CDR3 spans 18 residues. From germline, CDR1 is KGHSH and CDR2 LQKENI.

This chain uses TRBV5-5 with TRBJ2-5, with 8 bases fitting TRBD1. Germline assignment: CDR1 SGHKS and CDR2 YYEKEE (reference sequence). V was clipped by 2 bases and J by 5 bases; unmatched bases: 8. CDR3 length equals 15 residues. The DNA for the CDR3 is TGTGCCAGCAGCTTTGCCAGGGGGCGAGGTGAGACCCAGTACTTC. Translated, it gives CASSFARGRGETQYF.

The V gene is TRBV11-2, the J gene TRBJ2-5, with a tentative D call TRBD1 (5 bases). The CDR3 totals 17 residues. Per the germline V gene, CDR1 is SGHAT and CDR2 is FQNNGV. V was trimmed by 5 bases and J by 3 bases, leaving 22 bases between them. DNA of the CDR3: TGTGCCAGCAGCCTTTATAGGGATAGTGGGGCCGAAGAGACCCAGTACTTC. Encoded protein: CASSLYRDSGAEETQYF.

The chain employs TRBV6-5 and TRBJ1-1; D call uncertain. Deletions cut 0 bases from V and 5 bases from J, with 13 bases between. Germline CDR1 is MNHEY and CDR2 is SVGAGI. The CDR3 runs 15 residues. The CDR3 DNA sequence: TGTGCCAGCAGTTACTCGAGTAGGAGGGATACTGAAGCTTTCTTT. Residues: CASSYSSRRDTEAFF.

The chain combines TRBV30 with TRBJ1-3; TRBD1 matches at 7 bases. The CDR3 has 12 amino acids. The germline V gene encodes CDR1 GTSNPN and CDR2 SVGIG (reference sequence). V lost 5 bases, J lost 3 bases, and 1 base stayed unmatched. The CDR3 region is CAWGTVGNTIYF. CDR3 DNA: TGTGCCTGGGGGACAGTTGGAAACACCATATATTTT.

This clone was seen only once. V and J are TRBV7-2 and TRBJ2-1, with a possible D match to TRBD2 (5 bases). This CDR3 spans 14 amino acids. Trimming pared 6 bases from V and 5 bases from J, leaving 14 bases between. Per germline, CDR1 SGHTA and CDR2 FQGNSA. The CDR3 DNA reads as TGTGCCAGCAGGCATGAGGAGGAGCACAATGAGCAGTTCTTC. This codes for CASRHEEEHNEQFF.

The V call is TRBV2, the J call TRBJ2-3; 11 bases map to TRBD1. CDR1 and CDR2 from the germline V gene are SNHLY and FYNNEI. This CDR3 contains 15 residues. With 10 bases clipped from V and 4 bases from J, the junction kept 10 bases outside the gene matches. Written as DNA, the CDR3 is TGTGCCACCAGGGGACAGGGGGTGAGGGCAGATACGCAGTATTTT. Its translation: CATRGQGVRADTQYF.

This clone was detected once. V is TRBV19 and J is TRBJ2-7, with 9 nucleotides matching TRBD2. Germline V gene data show CDR1 as LNHDA and CDR2 as SQIVND (reference sequence). V shed 3 bases and J 7 bases; nucleotides not matched to a gene: 10. This CDR3 contains 15 residues. CDR3 DNA: TGTGCCAGTAGTATTATTGGCCTAGCGGGAAGGGAGCAGTACTTC. Amino acid sequence: CASSIIGLAGREQYF.

Details on this clone: The junction differs from germline at one of its ends, possibly a read error. Other DNA sequences in the same sample also yield this CDR3. This chain uses TRBV5-1 with TRBJ2-3; TRBD2 matches at 9 bases. The germline V gene encodes CDR1 SGHRS and CDR2 YFSETQ. This CDR3 region has 16 residues. CDR3 protein: CASSLGAGGGTDTQYF. In nucleotides, the CDR3 is TGCGCCAGCAGCTTGGGAGCGGGAGGCGGCACGGATACGCAGTATTTT.